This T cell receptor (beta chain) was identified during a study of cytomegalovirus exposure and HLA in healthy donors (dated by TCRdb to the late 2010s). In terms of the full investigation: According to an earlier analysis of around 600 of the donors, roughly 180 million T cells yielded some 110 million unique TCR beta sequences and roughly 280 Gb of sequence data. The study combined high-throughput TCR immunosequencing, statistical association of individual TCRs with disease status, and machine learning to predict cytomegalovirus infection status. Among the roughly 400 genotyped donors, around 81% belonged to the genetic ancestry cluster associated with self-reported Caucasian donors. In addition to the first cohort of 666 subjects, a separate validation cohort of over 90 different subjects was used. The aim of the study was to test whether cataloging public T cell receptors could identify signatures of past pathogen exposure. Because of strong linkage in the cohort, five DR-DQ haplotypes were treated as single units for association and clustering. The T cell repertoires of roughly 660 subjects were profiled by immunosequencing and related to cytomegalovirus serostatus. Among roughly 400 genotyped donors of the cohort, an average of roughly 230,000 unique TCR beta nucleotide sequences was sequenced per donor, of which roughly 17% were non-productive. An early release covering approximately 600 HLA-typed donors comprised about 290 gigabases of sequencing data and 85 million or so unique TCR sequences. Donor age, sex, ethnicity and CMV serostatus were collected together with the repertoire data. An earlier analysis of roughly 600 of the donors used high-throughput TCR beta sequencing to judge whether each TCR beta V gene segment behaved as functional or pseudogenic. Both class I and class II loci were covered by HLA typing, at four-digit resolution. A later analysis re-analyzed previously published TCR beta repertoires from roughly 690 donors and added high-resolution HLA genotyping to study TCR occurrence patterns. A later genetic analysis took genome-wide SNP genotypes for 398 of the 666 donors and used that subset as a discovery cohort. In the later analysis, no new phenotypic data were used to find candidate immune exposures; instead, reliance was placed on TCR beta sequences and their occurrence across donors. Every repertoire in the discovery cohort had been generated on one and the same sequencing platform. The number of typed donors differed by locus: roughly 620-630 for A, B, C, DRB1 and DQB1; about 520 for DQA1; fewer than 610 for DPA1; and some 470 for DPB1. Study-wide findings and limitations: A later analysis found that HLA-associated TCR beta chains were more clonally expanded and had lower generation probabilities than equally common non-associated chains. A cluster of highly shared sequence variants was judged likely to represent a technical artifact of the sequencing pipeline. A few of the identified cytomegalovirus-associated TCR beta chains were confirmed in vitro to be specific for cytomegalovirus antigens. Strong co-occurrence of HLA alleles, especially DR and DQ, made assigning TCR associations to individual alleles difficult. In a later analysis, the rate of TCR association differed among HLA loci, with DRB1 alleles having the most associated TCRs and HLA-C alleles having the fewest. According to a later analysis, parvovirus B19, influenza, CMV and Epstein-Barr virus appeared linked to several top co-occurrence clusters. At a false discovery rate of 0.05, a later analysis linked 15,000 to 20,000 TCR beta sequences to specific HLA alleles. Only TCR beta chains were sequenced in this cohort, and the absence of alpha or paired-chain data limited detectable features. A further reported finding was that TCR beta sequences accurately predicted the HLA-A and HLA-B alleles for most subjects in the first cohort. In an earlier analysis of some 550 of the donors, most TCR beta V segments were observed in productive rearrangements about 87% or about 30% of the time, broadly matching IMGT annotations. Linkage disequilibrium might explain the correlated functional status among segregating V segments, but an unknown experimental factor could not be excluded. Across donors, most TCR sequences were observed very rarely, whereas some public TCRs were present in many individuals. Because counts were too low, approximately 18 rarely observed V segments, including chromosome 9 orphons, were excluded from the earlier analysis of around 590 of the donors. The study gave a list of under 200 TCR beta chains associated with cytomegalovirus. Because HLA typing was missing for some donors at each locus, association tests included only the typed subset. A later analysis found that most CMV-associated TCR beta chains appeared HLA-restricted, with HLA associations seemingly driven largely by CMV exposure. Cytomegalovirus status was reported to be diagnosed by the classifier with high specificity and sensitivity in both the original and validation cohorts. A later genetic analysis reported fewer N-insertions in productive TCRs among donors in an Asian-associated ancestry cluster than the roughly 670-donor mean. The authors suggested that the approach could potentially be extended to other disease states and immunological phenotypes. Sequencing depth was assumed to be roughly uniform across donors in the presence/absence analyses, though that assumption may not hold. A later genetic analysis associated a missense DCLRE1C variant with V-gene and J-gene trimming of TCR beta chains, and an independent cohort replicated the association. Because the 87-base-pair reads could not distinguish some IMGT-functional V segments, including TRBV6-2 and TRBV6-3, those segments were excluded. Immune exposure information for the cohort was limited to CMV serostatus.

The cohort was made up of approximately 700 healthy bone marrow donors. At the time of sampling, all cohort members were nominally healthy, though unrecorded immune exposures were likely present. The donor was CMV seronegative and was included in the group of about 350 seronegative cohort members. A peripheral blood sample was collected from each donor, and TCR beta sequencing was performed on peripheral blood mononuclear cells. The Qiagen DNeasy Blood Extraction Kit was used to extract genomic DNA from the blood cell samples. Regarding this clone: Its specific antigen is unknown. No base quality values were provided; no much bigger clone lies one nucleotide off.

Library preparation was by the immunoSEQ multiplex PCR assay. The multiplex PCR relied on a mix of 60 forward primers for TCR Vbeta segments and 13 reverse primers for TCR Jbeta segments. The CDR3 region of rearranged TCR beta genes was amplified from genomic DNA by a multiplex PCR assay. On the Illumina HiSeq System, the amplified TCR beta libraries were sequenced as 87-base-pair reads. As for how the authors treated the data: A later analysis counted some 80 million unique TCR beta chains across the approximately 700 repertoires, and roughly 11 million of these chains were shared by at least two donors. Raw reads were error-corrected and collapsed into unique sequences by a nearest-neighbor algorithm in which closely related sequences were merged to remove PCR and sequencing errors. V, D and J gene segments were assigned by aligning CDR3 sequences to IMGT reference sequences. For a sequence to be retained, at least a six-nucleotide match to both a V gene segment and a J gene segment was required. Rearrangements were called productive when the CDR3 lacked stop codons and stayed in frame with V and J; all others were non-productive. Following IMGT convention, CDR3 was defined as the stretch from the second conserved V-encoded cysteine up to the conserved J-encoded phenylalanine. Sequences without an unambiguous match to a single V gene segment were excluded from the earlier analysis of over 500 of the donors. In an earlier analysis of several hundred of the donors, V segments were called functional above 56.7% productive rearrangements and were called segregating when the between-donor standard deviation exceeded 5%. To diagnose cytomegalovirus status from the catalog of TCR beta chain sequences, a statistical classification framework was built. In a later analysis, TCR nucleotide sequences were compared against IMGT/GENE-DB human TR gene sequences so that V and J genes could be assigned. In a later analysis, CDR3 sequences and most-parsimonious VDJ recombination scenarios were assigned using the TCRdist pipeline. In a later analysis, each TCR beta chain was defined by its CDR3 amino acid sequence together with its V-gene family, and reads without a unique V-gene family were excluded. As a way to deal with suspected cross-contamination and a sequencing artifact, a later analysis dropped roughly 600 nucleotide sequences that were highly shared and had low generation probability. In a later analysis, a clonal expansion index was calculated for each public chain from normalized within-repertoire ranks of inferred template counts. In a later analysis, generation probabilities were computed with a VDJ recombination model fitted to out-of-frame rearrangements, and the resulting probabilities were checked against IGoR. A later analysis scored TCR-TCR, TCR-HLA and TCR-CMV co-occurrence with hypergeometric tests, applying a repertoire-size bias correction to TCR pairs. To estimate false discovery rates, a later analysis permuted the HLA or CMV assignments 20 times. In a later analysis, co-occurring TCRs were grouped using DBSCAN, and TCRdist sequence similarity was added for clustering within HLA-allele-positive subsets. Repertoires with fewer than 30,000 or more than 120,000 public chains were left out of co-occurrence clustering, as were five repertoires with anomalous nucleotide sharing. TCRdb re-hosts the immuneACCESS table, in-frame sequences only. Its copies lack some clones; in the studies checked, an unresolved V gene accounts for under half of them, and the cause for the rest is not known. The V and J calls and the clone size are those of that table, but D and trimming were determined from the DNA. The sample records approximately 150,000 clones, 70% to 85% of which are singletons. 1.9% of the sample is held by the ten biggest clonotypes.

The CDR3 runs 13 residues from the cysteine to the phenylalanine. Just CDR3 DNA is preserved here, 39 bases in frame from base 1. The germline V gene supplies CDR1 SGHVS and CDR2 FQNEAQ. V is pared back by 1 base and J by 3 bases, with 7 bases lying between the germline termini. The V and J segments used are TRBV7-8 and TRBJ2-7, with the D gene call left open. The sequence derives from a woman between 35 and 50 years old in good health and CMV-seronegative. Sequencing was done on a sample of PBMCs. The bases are TGTGCCAGCAGCTTAGAGAGGTACTACGAGCAGTACTTC. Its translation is CASSLERYYEQYF.